This T cell receptor (beta chain) was identified in a study of shared clonotypes between healthy human individuals. Germline values: CDR1 MNHEY, CDR2 SMNVEV (reference sequence). The V segment lost 4 bases and the J segment 5 bases; nucleotides outside the gene matches: 6. This CDR3 has 15 amino acids. Libraries were prepared by immunoSEQ multiplex PCR; TCRdb keeps only in-frame clonotypes and omits some of them. The sample consists of more than 2 million clones, 85% to 95% of them appearing once. Input material: naive CD4+ T cells sorted from blood. Subset meaning: CD45RA+ positively selected. The gene calls are TRBV27 and TRBJ2-7; 12 positions match TRBD2. This TCR was sampled from a man aged 18 to 35 in good health. CDR3 DNA: TGTGCCAGCAGTTCACCGACTAGCGGGAGCCACGAGCAGTACTTC. Translating it yields CASSSPTSGSHEQYF.